This entry concerns a single T cell receptor (beta chain). Germline CDR1 and CDR2: MGHRA and YSYEKL. The CDR3 length is 19 residues. J lost 6 bases, V lost 4 bases, and 18 bases had no gene match. The method was immunoSEQ multiplex PCR; TCRdb's version includes in-frame clones alone and lacks a portion of them. The data hold some 250,000 clones, with roughly 90% observed a single time. The record originates from a study of blood T cell repertoires in COVID-19. Specimen: peripheral blood. The clonotype was recovered from a man aged 55-75 years who had recovered from COVID-19. This chain uses TRBV4-1 with TRBJ2-2; the match to TRBD1 covers 9 bases. The DNA of the CDR3 is TGCGCCAGCAGCCTGATGCCTCCGGGACAGGGTGTTTATTCCGGGGAGCTGTTTTTT. This sequence encodes CASSLMPPGQGVYSGELFF.